These 28 T cell receptor beta chains came from one sample sequenced in a study of blood T cell repertoires in COVID-19. Profiling relied on immunoSEQ multiplex PCR, and the TCRdb table lists in-frame clones only, not all of them. The sample contains 200,000 to 250,000 clones, 82% of which appear only once. Sequenced sample: PBMCs or T cells enriched from blood (not recorded which). The receptors were sampled from a woman aged 60-75 years who had recovered from COVID-19.

J is TRBJ1-6 and V is TRBV7-9; D possibly corresponds to TRBD1 (6 bases). Trimming shortened V by 4 bases and J by 0 bases, and 10 bases separated the two germline ends. The CDR3 has 16 amino acids. CDR1 is SEHNR, CDR2 FQNEAQ, per germline (reference sequence). Here the CDR3 reads CASSSRTVSYNSPLHF. For the CDR3, the DNA is TGTGCCAGCAGCTCTCGGACAGTCTCCTATAATTCACCCCTCCACTTT.

The chain is built from TRBV11-1 and TRBJ2-7; D is unresolved. The germline CDR1 and CDR2 sequences are SGHAT and FQDESV (reference sequence). The V end was cut by 0 bases, the J end by 0 bases, with 9 bases between. The CDR3 has 15 amino acids. CDR3 bases: TGTGCCAGCAGCTTAGCCCCCGCCTACTCCTACGAGCAGTACTTC. It specifies CASSLAPAYSYEQYF.

This rearrangement joins TRBV18 to TRBJ2-7; 9 positions agree with TRBD1. Germline V gene data show CDR1 as KGHSH and CDR2 as LQKENI. Trimming cost V 0 bases and J 6 bases; bases outside gene matches: 9. This CDR3 comprises 16 residues. CDR3 sequence reads: CASSPPTWGQGFEQYF. CDR3 nucleotide sequence: TGTGCCAGCTCACCACCGACCTGGGGACAGGGTTTCGAGCAGTACTTC.

Here the CDR3 DNA reads TGCGCCAGCAGCTCCGCCGGGGGGGGCTACCTCTACGAGCAGTACTTC. Translating it yields CASSSAGGGYLYEQYF. The chain carries TRBV5-1 and TRBJ2-7; 8 bases are shared with TRBD2. Trimming took 3 bases from V and 3 from J; bases not matched to a gene: 11. The CDR3 totals 16 residues. The germline CDR1 and CDR2 sequences are SGHRS and YFSETQ.

The rearrangement links TRBV9 to TRBJ2-6, with 12 bases fitting TRBD2. The CDR3 sequence is 21 residues long. V was clipped by 4 bases and J by 0 bases; unmatched bases: 14. Germline assignment: CDR1 SGDLS and CDR2 YYNGEE. In DNA, the CDR3 is TGTGCCAGCAGCCCCCGGGGGCTAGCGGGGGGGATTAGCTCTGGGGCCAACGTCCTGACTTTC. Its translation is CASSPRGLAGGISSGANVLTF.

V and J are TRBV6-5 and TRBJ2-1; a weak D match, TRBD2 (6 bases). Per germline, CDR1 MNHEY and CDR2 SVGAGI. The CDR3 is 14 amino acids. The V end lost 2 bases, the J end lost 10 bases, and 15 bases lay between the germline ends. CDR3 loop: CASSYDRDSWEQFF. In DNA form, the CDR3 reads TGTGCCAGCAGTTACGATCGGGACTCCTGGGAGCAGTTCTTC.

The CDR3 loop reads CASSYRQGPVETQYF. The CDR3 DNA reads TGTGCCAGCAGTTACCGTCAGGGTCCAGTGGAGACCCAGTACTTC. The chain links TRBV6-5 to TRBJ2-5, with D tentatively TRBD1 (5 bases). The CDR3 length is 15 residues. Germline CDR1 reads MNHEY; CDR2 reads SVGAGI. V lost 2 bases and J 5 bases, leaving 15 bases between the germline ends.

The chain joins TRBV5-6 to TRBJ1-3, with D possibly TRBD1 on 5 matching bases. V lost 4 bases to trimming and J lost 0 bases, with 11 bases between them. The CDR3 extends over 15 amino acids. In germline, CDR1 is SGHDT, CDR2 YYEEEE. CDR3 in amino acids: CASSPGGASGNTIYF. The CDR3 coding sequence is TGTGCCAGCAGCCCGGGCGGGGCCTCTGGAAACACCATATATTTT. Combining the CDR3 with reference TRBV5-6 and TRBJ1-3 gives the whole variable domain DAGVTQSPTHLIKTRGQQVTLRCSPKSGHDTVSWYQQALGQGPQFIFQYYEEEERQRGNFPDRFSGHQFPNYSSELNVNALLLGDSALYLCASSPGGASGNTIYFGEGSWLTVV.

This clone was observed a handful of times. The rearrangement uses TRBV27 and TRBJ2-1; D is possibly TRBD2 (5 bases). The CDR3 has 11 amino acids. V lost 8 bases, J lost 7 bases, and 9 bases lay in between. Germline loops: CDR1 MNHEY, CDR2 SMNVEV (reference sequence). For the CDR3, the DNA is TGTGCCAGCGCTAGACTAAATGAGCAGTTCTTC. Translation: CASARLNEQFF.

This clone came up once. This sequence joins TRBV30 and TRBJ2-5, with 11 nucleotides matching TRBD2. The CDR3 covers 14 residues. V lost 3 bases to trimming and J lost 2 bases; unmatched junction nucleotides: 2. The germline V gene encodes CDR1 GTSNPN and CDR2 SVGIG (reference sequence). The CDR3 loop reads CAWRPSGRQETQYF. DNA for the CDR3: TGTGCCTGGAGACCTAGCGGGAGGCAAGAGACCCAGTACTTC.

This clone was picked up a small number of times. This chain joins TRBV11-2 and TRBJ1-3; TRBD1 matches at 8 bases. J lost 7 bases, V lost 5 bases, and 7 bases had no gene match. Germline V CDR1 and CDR2: SGHAT, FQNNGV. CDR3 length: 14 residues. DNA for the CDR3: TGTGCCAGCAGCCTAGGACAGGGAGCGAACACCATATATTTT. This gives the protein CASSLGQGANTIYF.

This chain joins TRBV7-7 and TRBJ1-5, with D uncertain. V was trimmed by 5 bases and J by 3 bases, leaving 8 bases between them. Germline-derived CDR1 and CDR2 are SSHAT and FNYEAQ (reference sequence). The CDR3 has 13 amino acids. CDR3 amino acids: CASSPAPNQPQHF. For the CDR3, the DNA is TGTGCCAGCAGCCCTGCGCCCAATCAGCCCCAGCATTTT.

This sequence joins TRBV5-6 and TRBJ2-2; 7 bases are a match to TRBD1. The CDR3 spans 15 residues. Trimming cost V 3 bases and J 7 bases; bases outside gene matches: 9. The V gene's germline CDR1 is SGHDT and CDR2 YYEEEE. The CDR3 is CASSYSDRSGGELFF. For the CDR3, the DNA is TGTGCCAGCAGCTACTCGGACAGGTCAGGCGGGGAGCTGTTTTTT.

The rearrangement uses TRBV7-9 and TRBJ2-7; 7 positions match TRBD1. There are 16 residues in the CDR3. Per germline, CDR1 SEHNR and CDR2 FQNEAQ (reference sequence). V dropped 5 bases and J dropped 2; count of bases not matched to a gene: 12. The CDR3 region is CASSLSQTGAAYEQYF. Here the CDR3 DNA reads TGTGCCAGCAGCCTATCCCAAACAGGGGCGGCCTACGAGCAGTACTTC.

The chain joins TRBV9 to TRBJ2-1; the match to TRBD2 covers 10 bases. This CDR3 region has 15 residues. Germline CDR1 SGDLS, CDR2 YYNGEE. The ends lost 6 bases at V and 3 bases at J; junction bases unmatched: 6. The CDR3 loop reads CASTRGTSVYNEQFF. CDR3 nucleotides: TGTGCCAGCACAAGGGGGACTAGCGTCTACAATGAGCAGTTCTTC.

V usage is TRBV7-2 and J usage is TRBJ2-3; 7 nucleotides agree with TRBD1. Germline CDR1 and CDR2: SGHTA and FQGNSA. This CDR3 contains 14 residues. The junction had 6 bases not matched to a gene; V was cut back by 5 bases and J by 4 bases. CDR3 sequence (DNA): TGTGCCAGCAGCACTCGACAGGGCGCAGATACGCAGTATTTT. Its translation: CASSTRQGADTQYF.

The chain carries TRBV5-5 and TRBJ1-1; D remains ambiguous. V was trimmed by 4 bases and J by 10 bases, leaving 23 bases between them. This CDR3 has 15 residues. Germline V gene lookup returns CDR1 SGHKS and CDR2 YYEKEE (reference sequence). This CDR3 reads CASSANPTVRERAFF. The CDR3 DNA reads TGTGCCAGCAGCGCAAATCCTACAGTCCGGGAACGAGCTTTCTTT.

This clone was seen only a few times. The J gene is TRBJ1-2, the V gene TRBV5-4; 7 bases agree with TRBD1. The CDR3 runs to 13 residues. CDR1 and CDR2 (germline): SGHNT, YYREEE (reference sequence). The V and J ends lost 4 bases and 6 bases, in that order; junction bases with no gene match: 6. The CDR3 DNA reads TGTGCCAGCAGCCCGACAGGGTACAATGGCTACACCTTC. Translation gives CASSPTGYNGYTF.

The chain has TRBV11-2 and TRBJ1-1, with 8 bases that match TRBD1. Germline CDR1 SGHAT, CDR2 FQNNGV. The CDR3 is 16 residues long. J lost 0 bases, V lost 0 bases, and 3 bases had no gene match. The CDR3 region has the DNA TGTGCCAGCAGCTTAGAGCCAGGGGGCTTGAACACTGAAGCTTTCTTT. Translating it yields CASSLEPGGLNTEAFF.

The sample holds one count of this clone. The chain combines TRBV7-9 with TRBJ2-1; D unclear. The CDR3 extends over 12 amino acids. V was pared by 2 bases and J by 9 bases, with 8 bases between. Germline V gene data show CDR1 as SEHNR and CDR2 as FQNEAQ (reference sequence). CDR3: CASSLSPTEQFF. CDR3 DNA sequence: TGTGCCAGCAGCTTATCCCCTACTGAGCAGTTCTTC.

The V and J genes are TRBV19 and TRBJ1-1; 7 bases are shared with TRBD1. CDR3 size: 16 residues. CDR1 and CDR2 from the germline V gene are LNHDA and SQIVND (reference sequence). The V gene end was trimmed by 5 bases and the J gene end by 4 bases; junction bases not matched to a gene: 13. CDR3 amino acids: CASSQNTGVLATEAFF. CDR3 coding DNA: TGTGCCAGTAGTCAAAATACAGGGGTTTTAGCCACTGAAGCTTTCTTT.

The rearrangement uses TRBV3-1 (or the pseudogene TRBV3-2) and TRBJ1-4; 11 nucleotides align to TRBD1. Trimming removed 11 bases from V and 3 bases from J; junction bases left unmatched: 8. Germline assignment: CDR1 LGHDT and CDR2 YNNKEL (reference sequence). There are 15 residues in the CDR3. The CDR3 reads CARADRGLSNEKLFF. The CDR3 DNA sequence: TGTGCCCGGGCGGACAGGGGGCTGTCTAATGAAAAACTGTTTTTT.

This clone was found a few times. The CDR3 region is CASSPRQVYEQYF. In DNA form, the CDR3 reads TGTGCCAGCTCACCCCGACAGGTCTACGAGCAGTACTTC. This rearrangement joins TRBV18 to TRBJ2-7, with a tentative D call TRBD1 (6 bases). The CDR3 extends over 13 amino acids. Germline lookup yields CDR1 KGHSH and CDR2 LQKENI. V gave up 3 bases and J gave up 3 bases, with 9 bases separating them.

The V gene is TRBV5-5, the J gene TRBJ2-1; 9 bases agree with TRBD2. The CDR3 contains 16 residues. V was clipped by 2 bases and J by 0 bases; unmatched bases: 3. From germline, CDR1 is SGHKS and CDR2 YYEKEE (reference sequence). The CDR3 here is CASSFSGGGSYNEQFF. The CDR3 nucleotides are TGTGCCAGCAGCTTTAGCGGGGGAGGCTCCTACAATGAGCAGTTCTTC.

This clone was found a few times. The chain is built from TRBV29-1 and TRBJ1-2, with a tentative D call TRBD1 (6 bases). The ends were cut back, 6 bases at V and 1 base at J, with 9 bases in the middle. Germline values: CDR1 SQVTM, CDR2 ANQGSEA. The CDR3 totals 12 residues. CDR3 in amino acids: CSVGAGNYGYTF. CDR3 DNA: TGCAGCGTGGGGGCAGGTAACTATGGCTACACCTTC.

This clone was picked up one time. V and J are TRBV12-5 and TRBJ2-1; D may be TRBD1 (5 bases). Trimming stripped 1 base from V and 8 bases from J, with 15 bases between. The CDR3 consists of 15 residues. The germline V gene has CDR1 LGHNT and CDR2 FRNRAP. The CDR3 is CASGLGRLEQDEQFF. The CDR3 DNA follows: TGTGCTAGTGGTTTGGGTCGGCTCGAACAGGATGAGCAGTTCTTC.

The rearrangement joins TRBV15 to TRBJ2-3, with D perhaps matching TRBD2 (5 bases). The CDR3 is 14 residues long. Germline lookup yields CDR1 LNHNV and CDR2 YYDKDF (reference sequence). With 0 bases removed from V and 4 bases from J, the gap between germline ends came to 8 bases. The CDR3 loop reads CATSRDGSSDTQYF. For the CDR3, the DNA is TGTGCCACCAGCAGAGATGGGAGCTCAGATACGCAGTATTTT. Full variable domain (remainder filled in from reference TRBV15 and TRBJ2-3): DAMVIQNPRYQVTQFGKPVTLSCSQTLNHNVMYWYQQKSSQAPKLLFHYYDKDFNNEADTPDNFQSRRPNTSFCFLDIRSPGLGDTAMYLCATSRDGSSDTQYFGPGTRLTVL.

The chain uses TRBV4-3 and TRBJ1-3; 8 nucleotides match TRBD1. The V and J ends lost 1 base and 6 bases, in that order; junction bases with no gene match: 8. CDR3 length: 16 amino acids. Looked up from germline, CDR1 is LGHNA and CDR2 is YSLEER. The CDR3 coding sequence is TGCGCCAGCAGCCAAGTCCCCGGGACAGGATTAAACACCATATATTTT. Protein: CASSQVPGTGLNTIYF.